These T cell receptor beta chains were read from a single sample in a study of shared clonotypes between healthy human individuals. Produced via immunoSEQ multiplex PCR; TCRdb's table is partial and in-frame only. This sample carries hundreds of thousands of clones, just over 75% of them seen once, and the ten largest clones take 12%. The sequencing input was PBMCs. These receptors were taken from a woman in her thirties or forties in good health. Some clones in this sample may be carry-over from other donors' samples. CDR3s include the opening cysteine and the closing phenylalanine or tryptophan. A D gene is named only where the DNA matches it firmly. Some rows mark clone size as missing; the rest say once, few, many or name a class of expanded clone.

size | J | V | D | CDR3 | DNA
- | TRBJ1-5 | TRBV6-4 | - | CASSDGGEGQPQHF | TGTGCCAGCAGTGACGGGGGAGAGGGGCAGCCCCAGCATTTT
- | TRBJ2-7 | TRBV11-2 | TRBD2 | CASRSQEGGRAYYF | TGTGCCAGCAGGTCCCAAGAGGGCGGGAGGGCCTATTACTTC
- | TRBJ2-5 | TRBV5-4 | - | CASSLDSGTQYF | TGTGCCAGCAGTTTAGACTCCGGGACCCAGTACTTC
- | TRBJ2-7 | TRBV7-2 | - | CASSLGKWEQYF | TGTGCCAGCAGCCTAGGGAAGTGGGAGCAGTACTTC
- | TRBJ1-4 | TRBV5-5 | TRBD1 | CASSWGQANEKLFF | TGTGCCAGCAGCTGGGGACAGGCGAATGAAAAACTGTTTTTT
- | TRBJ2-2 | TRBV5-1 | TRBD2 | CASRTSGTGELFF | TGCGCCAGCAGGACTAGCGGCACCGGGGAGCTGTTTTTT
once | TRBJ1-3 | TRBV5-1 | - | CASSLAGGSGNTIYF | TGCGCCAGCAGCTTGGCCGGGGGGAGCGGAAACACCATATATTTT
- | TRBJ1-5 | TRBV6-6 | - | CASTNGVYQPQHF | TGTGCCAGCACCAACGGGGTTTACCAGCCCCAGCATTTT
- | TRBJ2-5 | TRBV5-1 | - | CASRLQGAQGTQYF | TGCGCCAGCAGGTTACAGGGTGCCCAAGGGACCCAGTACTTC
- | TRBJ2-7 | TRBV11-2 | TRBD2 | CASSSPRASGIYEQYF | TGTGCCAGCAGCTCCCCACGGGCTAGCGGGATTTACGAGCAGTACTTC
- | TRBJ2-5 | TRBV5-5 | - | CASSSPGHQETQYF | TGTGCCAGCAGCTCCCCGGGCCACCAAGAGACCCAGTACTTC
- | TRBJ2-3 | TRBV7-2 | TRBD2 | CASSLAPSGGDTQYF | TGTGCCAGCAGCTTAGCCCCTAGCGGGGGAGATACGCAGTATTTT
- | TRBJ1-5 | TRBV10-2 | TRBD1 | CASSEQGGNQPQHF | TGCGCCAGCAGTGAACAGGGGGGAAATCAGCCCCAGCATTTT
- | TRBJ2-7 | TRBV2 | - | CASSGESYEQYF | TGTGCCAGCAGTGGGGAGAGCTACGAGCAGTACTTC
many | TRBJ2-7 | TRBV29-1 | TRBD1 | CSVRGQSSYEQYF | TGCAGCGTTCGGGGACAGTCCTCCTACGAGCAGTACTTC
- | TRBJ1-4 | TRBV4-3 | - | CASSQDVAGGANEKLFF | TGCGCCAGCAGCCAAGATGTCGCAGGAGGGGCTAATGAAAAACTGTTTTTT
- | TRBJ2-5 | TRBV7-6 | TRBD2 | CASSLGLAGGGQETQYF | TGTGCCAGCAGCTTAGGTCTAGCGGGAGGGGGCCAAGAGACCCAGTACTTC
- | TRBJ2-1 | TRBV30 | - | CAWSVSYRGADEQFF | TGTGCCTGGAGTGTTTCGTATCGGGGGGCTGACGAGCAGTTCTTC
- | TRBJ2-2 | TRBV18 | TRBD1 | CASSLGQGAHTGELFF | TGTGCCAGCTCACTGGGACAGGGGGCACACACCGGGGAGCTGTTTTTT
- | TRBJ2-2 | TRBV4-1 | - | CASSQAPIGELFF | TGCGCCAGCAGCCAAGCTCCAATCGGGGAGCTGTTTTTT
- | TRBJ1-5 | TRBV7-8 | - | CASSLGRQNQPQHF | TGTGCCAGCAGCTTGGGCCGACAAAATCAGCCCCAGCATTTT
medium-sized | TRBJ1-2 | TRBV6-1 | - | CASSEGNYGYTF | TGTGCCAGCAGTGAGGGTAACTATGGCTACACCTTC
- | TRBJ1-4 | TRBV18 | - | CASSTPDEKLFF | TGTGCCAGCTCAACCCCAGATGAAAAACTGTTTTTT
- | TRBJ2-3 | TRBV7-2 | - | CASSFFVGDTQYF | TGTGCCAGCAGCTTTTTTGTTGGGGATACGCAGTATTTT
- | TRBJ2-7 | TRBV28 | TRBD1 | CASRGAGTGAYEQYF | TGTGCCAGCAGGGGAGCCGGGACAGGGGCCTACGAGCAGTACTTC
- | TRBJ2-2 | TRBV29-1 | - | CSVSSGSNTGELFF | TGCAGCGTTTCTTCAGGGTCGAACACCGGGGAGCTGTTTTTT
- | TRBJ1-3 | TRBV18 | - | CASSPPAGVGNTIYF | TGTGCCAGCTCACCACCGGCAGGGGTTGGAAACACCATATATTTT
- | TRBJ2-7 | TRBV6-5 | TRBD1 | CASSSMTGPYEQYF | TGTGCCAGCAGTTCAATGACAGGGCCATACGAGCAGTACTTC
- | TRBJ2-3 | TRBV18 | - | CASSPPRNTDTQYF | TGTGCCAGCTCACCACCGAGGAACACAGATACGCAGTATTTT
- | TRBJ2-1 | TRBV5-1 | TRBD2 | CASSLVSGSYNEQFF | TGCGCCAGCAGCTTGGTTAGCGGGAGCTACAATGAGCAGTTCTTC
- | TRBJ1-5 | TRBV29-1 | - | CSVGGGNQPQHF | TGCAGCGTTGGAGGGGGCAATCAGCCCCAGCATTTT
- | TRBJ2-5 | TRBV5-6 | TRBD2 | CASSIRLAGEETQYF | TGTGCCAGCAGCATAAGACTAGCGGGGGAAGAGACCCAGTACTTC
- | TRBJ2-7 | TRBV19 | - | CASKAGWNSYEQYF | TGTGCCAGTAAGGCGGGATGGAACTCCTACGAGCAGTACTTC
- | TRBJ2-3 | TRBV27 | TRBD2 | CASSYGLAGALDTQYF | TGTGCCAGCAGTTACGGACTAGCGGGAGCATTAGATACGCAGTATTTT
- | TRBJ1-2 | TRBV14 | - | CASSQGRNYGYTF | TGTGCCAGCAGCCAGGGGAGGAACTATGGCTACACCTTC
- | TRBJ2-2 | TRBV27 | - | CASSSSFTGELFF | TGTGCCAGCAGTTCCTCATTCACCGGGGAGCTGTTTTTT
- | TRBJ2-1 | TRBV30 | TRBD2 | CAWSLELAGAYNEQFF | TGTGCCTGGAGTCTAGAACTAGCGGGAGCTTACAATGAGCAGTTCTTC
- | TRBJ1-1 | TRBV5-1 | TRBD1 | CASSRGQGFTEAFF | TGCGCCAGCAGCCGAGGACAGGGCTTCACTGAAGCTTTCTTT
- | TRBJ2-1 | TRBV10-1 | - | CASSAANSYNEQFF | TGCGCCAGCAGTGCGGCGAACTCCTACAATGAGCAGTTCTTC
- | TRBJ2-2 | TRBV5-1 | TRBD1 | CASSYRDRALYNTGELFF | TGCGCCAGCAGCTACCGGGACAGGGCCCTATACAACACCGGGGAGCTGTTTTTT
- | TRBJ1-2 | TRBV28 | - | CASSLYRVNYGYTF | TGTGCCAGCAGTTTATATCGGGTAAACTATGGCTACACCTTC
once | TRBJ2-7 | TRBV6-5 | - | CASSYSAGQREQYF | TGTGCCAGCAGTTACTCGGCCGGCCAACGCGAGCAGTACTTC
- | TRBJ2-4 | TRBV27 | - | CASSFDEDGENIQYF | TGTGCCAGCAGTTTCGACGAGGACGGTGAAAACATTCAGTACTTC
- | TRBJ2-3 | TRBV5-4 | - | CASSLVGEDTQYF | TGTGCCAGCAGCTTGGTCGGGGAAGATACGCAGTATTTT
- | TRBJ1-2 | TRBV19 | - | CATSGHSNYGYTF | TGTGCCACCTCGGGACATTCTAACTATGGCTACACCTTC